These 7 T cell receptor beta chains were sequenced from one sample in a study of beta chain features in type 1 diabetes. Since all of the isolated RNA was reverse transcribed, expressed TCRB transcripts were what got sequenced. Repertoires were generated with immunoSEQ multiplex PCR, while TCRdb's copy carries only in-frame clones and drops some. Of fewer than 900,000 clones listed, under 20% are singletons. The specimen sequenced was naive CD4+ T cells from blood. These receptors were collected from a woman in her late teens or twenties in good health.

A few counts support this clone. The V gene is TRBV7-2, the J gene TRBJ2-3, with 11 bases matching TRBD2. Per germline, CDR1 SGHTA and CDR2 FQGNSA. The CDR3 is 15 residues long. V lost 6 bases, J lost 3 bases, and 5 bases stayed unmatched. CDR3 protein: CASRTSGSRTDTQYF. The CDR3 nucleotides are TGTGCCAGCAGAACTAGCGGGAGTAGGACAGATACGCAGTATTTT.

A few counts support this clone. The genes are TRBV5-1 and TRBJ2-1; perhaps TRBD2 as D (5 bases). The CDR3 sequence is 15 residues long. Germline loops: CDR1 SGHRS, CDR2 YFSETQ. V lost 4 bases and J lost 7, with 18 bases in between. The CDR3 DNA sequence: TGCGCCAGCAGCAACGAGGGCCAAACGGAGAATGAGCAGTTCTTC. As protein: CASSNEGQTENEQFF.

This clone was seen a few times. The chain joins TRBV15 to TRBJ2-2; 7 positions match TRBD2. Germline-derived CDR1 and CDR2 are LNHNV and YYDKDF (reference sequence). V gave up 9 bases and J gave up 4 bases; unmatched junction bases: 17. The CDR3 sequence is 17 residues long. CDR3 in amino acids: CATRRLAGRAGTGELFF. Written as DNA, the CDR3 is TGTGCCACACGGCGCCTAGCAGGGAGGGCGGGCACCGGGGAGCTGTTTTTT.

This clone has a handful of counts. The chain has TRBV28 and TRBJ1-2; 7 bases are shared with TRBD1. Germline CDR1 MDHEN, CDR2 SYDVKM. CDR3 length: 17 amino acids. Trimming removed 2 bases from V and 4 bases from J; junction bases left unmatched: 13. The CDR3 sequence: CASSLSSGRGLIYGYTF. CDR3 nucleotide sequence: TGTGCCAGCAGTTTAAGTTCAGGGAGGGGGCTTATCTATGGCTACACCTTC.

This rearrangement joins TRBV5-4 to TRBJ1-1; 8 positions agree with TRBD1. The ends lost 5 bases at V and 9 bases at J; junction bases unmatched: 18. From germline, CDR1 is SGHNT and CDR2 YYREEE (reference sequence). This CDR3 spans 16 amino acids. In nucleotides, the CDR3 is TGTGCCAGCAGAGGACAGGGAGACCCGGGGGGGTTGAAAGCTTTCTTT. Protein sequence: CASRGQGDPGGLKAFF.

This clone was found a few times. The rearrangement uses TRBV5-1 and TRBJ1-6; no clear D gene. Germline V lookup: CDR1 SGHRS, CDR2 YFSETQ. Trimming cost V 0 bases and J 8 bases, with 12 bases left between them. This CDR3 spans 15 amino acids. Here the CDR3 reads CASSLDLVSDSPLHF. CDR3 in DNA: TGCGCCAGCAGCTTGGATCTTGTCAGCGATTCACCCCTCCACTTT.

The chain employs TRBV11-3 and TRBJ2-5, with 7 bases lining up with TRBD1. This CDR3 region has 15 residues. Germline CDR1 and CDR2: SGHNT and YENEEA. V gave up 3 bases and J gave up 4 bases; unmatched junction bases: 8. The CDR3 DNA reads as TGTGCCAGCAGCTTCGGACAGGCGAGAGGAGAGACCCAGTACTTC. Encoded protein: CASSFGQARGETQYF.